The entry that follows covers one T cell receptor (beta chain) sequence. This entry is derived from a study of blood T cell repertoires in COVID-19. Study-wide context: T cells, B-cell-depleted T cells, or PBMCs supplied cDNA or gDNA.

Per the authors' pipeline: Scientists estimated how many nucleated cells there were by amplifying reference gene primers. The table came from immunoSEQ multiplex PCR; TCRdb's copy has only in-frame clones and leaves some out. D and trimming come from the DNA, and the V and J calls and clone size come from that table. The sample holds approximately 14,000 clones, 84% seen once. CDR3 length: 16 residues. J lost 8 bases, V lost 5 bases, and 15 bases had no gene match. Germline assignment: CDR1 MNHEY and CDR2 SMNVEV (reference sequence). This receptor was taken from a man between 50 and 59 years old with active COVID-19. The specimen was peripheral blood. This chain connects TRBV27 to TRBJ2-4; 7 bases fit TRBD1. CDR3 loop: CASSVSHTGTEYIQYF. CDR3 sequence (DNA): TGTGCCAGCAGTGTCTCCCACACCGGGACAGAATACATTCAGTACTTC.